The entry below describes one TCR beta chain. Its antigen is undetermined. The V segment lost 0 bases and the J segment 2 bases; nucleotides outside the gene matches: 0. Germline V gene data show CDR1 as DFQATT and CDR2 as SNEGSKA (reference sequence). The CDR3 has 14 amino acids. The source of the sample is a study of T-cell reconstitution after alpha-beta-depleted transplantation in children. Overall study results and limits: By about two months after transplant, alpha-beta T cells reportedly arose from several hundred graft clones that had expanded. T-cell numbers and diversity one year post-transplant derived largely from freshly generated T cells.

For TCRbeta, the library was prepared with unique molecular identifiers. TCRdb re-derived calls from the PCR reads in MiXCR, one entry per CDR3 protein. The data show around 490,000 distinct CDR3 sequences, about an eighth seen once. V and J are TRBV20-1 and TRBJ2-1; 8 bases map to TRBD2. The source of this sequence is a female patient between 2 and 10 years old who had a stem cell transplant for aplastic anemia, so the T cells may come from the graft donor. This specimen consisted of PBMCs, mostly from graft donor cells, obtained 180 days after TCRalphabeta/CD19-depleted stem cell transplant. The CDR3 DNA reads TGCAGTGCTAGAGAACTAGCGGCCTACAATGAGCAGTTCTTC. Translated, it gives CSARELAAYNEQFF.